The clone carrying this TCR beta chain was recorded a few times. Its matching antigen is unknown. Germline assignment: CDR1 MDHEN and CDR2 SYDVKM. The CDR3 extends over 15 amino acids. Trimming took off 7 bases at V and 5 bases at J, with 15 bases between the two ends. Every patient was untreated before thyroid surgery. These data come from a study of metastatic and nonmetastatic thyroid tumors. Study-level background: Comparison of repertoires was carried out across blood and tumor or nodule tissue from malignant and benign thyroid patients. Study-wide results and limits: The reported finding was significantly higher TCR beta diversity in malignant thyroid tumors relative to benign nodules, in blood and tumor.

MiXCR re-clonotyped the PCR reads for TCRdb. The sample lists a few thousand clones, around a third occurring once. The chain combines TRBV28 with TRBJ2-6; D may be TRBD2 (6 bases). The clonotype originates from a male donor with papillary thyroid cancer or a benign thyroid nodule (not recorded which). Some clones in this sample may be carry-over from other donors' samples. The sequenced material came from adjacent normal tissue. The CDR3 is CASTLGGSRANVLTF. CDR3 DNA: TGTGCCAGCACCCTGGGGGGATCTAGGGCCAACGTCCTGACTTTC.